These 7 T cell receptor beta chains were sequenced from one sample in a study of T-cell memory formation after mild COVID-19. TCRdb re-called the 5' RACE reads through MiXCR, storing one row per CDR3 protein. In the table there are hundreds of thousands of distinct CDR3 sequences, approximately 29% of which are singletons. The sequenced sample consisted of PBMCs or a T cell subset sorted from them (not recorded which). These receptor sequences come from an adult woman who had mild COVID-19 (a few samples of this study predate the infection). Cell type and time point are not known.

DNA of the CDR3: TGTGCCAGCAGCCCATACGACGGGTTACTCAGAAACTATGGCTACACCTTC. This gives the protein CASSPYDGLLRNYGYTF. The chain is built from TRBV7-2 and TRBJ1-2; D is unresolved. V lost 5 bases to trimming and J lost 2 bases, with 21 bases between them. The CDR3 totals 17 residues. In germline, CDR1 is SGHTA, CDR2 FQGNSA.

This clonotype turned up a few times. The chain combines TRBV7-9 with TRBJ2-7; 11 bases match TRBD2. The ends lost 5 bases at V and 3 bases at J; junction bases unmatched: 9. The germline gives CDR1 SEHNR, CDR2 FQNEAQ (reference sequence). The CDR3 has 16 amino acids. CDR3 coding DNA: TGTGCCAGCAGCCCTGGGACTAGCGGATATTTCTACGAGCAGTACTTC. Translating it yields CASSPGTSGYFYEQYF.

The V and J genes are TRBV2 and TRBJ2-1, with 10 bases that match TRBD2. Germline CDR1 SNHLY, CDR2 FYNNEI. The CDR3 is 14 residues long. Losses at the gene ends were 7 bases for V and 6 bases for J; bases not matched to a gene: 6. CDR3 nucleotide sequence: TGTGCCAGCAAAGGGCTAGCGGGAGCCAATGAGCAGTTCTTC. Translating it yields CASKGLAGANEQFF.

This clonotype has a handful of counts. CDR3 sequence: CASSSQATDTQYF. The CDR3 nucleotides read TGTGCCAGCAGCTCACAGGCCACAGATACGCAGTATTTT. The rearrangement joins TRBV7-2 to TRBJ2-3, with D possibly being TRBD1 (5 bases). V was pared by 4 bases and J by 2 bases, with 7 bases between. This CDR3 is 13 amino acids long. Germline V lookup: CDR1 SGHTA, CDR2 FQGNSA.

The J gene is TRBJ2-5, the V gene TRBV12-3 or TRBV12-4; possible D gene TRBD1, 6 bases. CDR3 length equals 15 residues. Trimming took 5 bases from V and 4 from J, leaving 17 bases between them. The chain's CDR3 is CASSTRPGVRETQYF. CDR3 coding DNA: TGTGCCAGCAGTACAAGACCAGGGGTTCGAGAGACCCAGTACTTC.

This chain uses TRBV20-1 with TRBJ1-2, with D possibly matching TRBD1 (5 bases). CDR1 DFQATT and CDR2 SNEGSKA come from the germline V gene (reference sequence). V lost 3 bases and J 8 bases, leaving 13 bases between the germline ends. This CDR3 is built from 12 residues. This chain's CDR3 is CSASRDRRGYTF. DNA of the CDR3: TGCAGTGCTAGTAGGGACCGTCGGGGCTACACCTTC.

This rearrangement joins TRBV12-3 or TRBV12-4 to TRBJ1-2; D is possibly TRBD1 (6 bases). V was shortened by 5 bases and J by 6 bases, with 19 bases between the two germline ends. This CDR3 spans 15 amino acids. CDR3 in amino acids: CASSPRGGAHDGYTF. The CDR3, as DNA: TGTGCCAGCAGTCCCCGGGGGGGGGCGCATGATGGCTACACCTTC.